This TCR beta chain was recorded in a study of cytomegalovirus exposure and HLA in healthy donors. Study background: When about 400 donors were genotyped, roughly four fifths of them were found to fall in the Caucasian-associated ancestry cluster.

The PCR was carried out with 60 Vbeta primers and 13 Jbeta primers. Sequencing was performed with immunoSEQ multiplex PCR; in TCRdb, only in-frame clones are kept and a portion is missing. This sample has around 180,000 clones, with roughly four fifths found just once. The germline gives CDR1 SGHRS, CDR2 YFSETQ. The CDR3 contains 15 residues. V was pared by 4 bases and J by 5 bases, with 8 bases of the junction left unmatched. The chain carries TRBV5-1 and TRBJ2-3, with 9 bases lining up with TRBD1. This TCR was recovered from a man aged 18 to 30 in good health and CMV-seronegative. Source material: PBMCs. This CDR3 is CASSILQGARDTQYF. CDR3 nucleotide sequence: TGCGCCAGCAGCATACTACAGGGGGCAAGAGATACGCAGTATTTT.